These 15 T cell receptor beta chains share one sample of origin, sequenced in a study of beta chain features in type 1 diabetes. The entirety of the isolated RNA underwent reverse transcription, so expressed TCRB transcripts were sequenced. Clones were read by immunoSEQ multiplex PCR, and TCRdb kept only the in-frame ones, dropping some. The data contain roughly 250,000 clones, around 68% of them singletons. The sequenced material came from naive CD4+ T cells from blood. Receptors originate from a man aged 25 to 45 in good health.

This chain links TRBV13 with TRBJ1-6; D call uncertain. This CDR3 is built from 12 residues. From germline, CDR1 is PRHDT and CDR2 FYEKMQ (reference sequence). Trimming pared 5 bases from V and 14 bases from J, leaving 13 bases between. The CDR3: CASSPIMLTLHF. The CDR3 DNA follows: TGTGCCAGCAGCCCCATTATGCTCACCCTCCACTTT.

This chain joins TRBV14 and TRBJ2-5; 7 nucleotides line up with TRBD1. Germline lookup yields CDR1 SGHDN and CDR2 FVKESK. V gave up 4 bases and J gave up 3 bases; unmatched junction bases: 8. This CDR3 region has 15 residues. CDR3 nucleotide sequence: TGTGCCAGCAGCCGGCGGACAGGATCTAAAGAGACCCAGTACTTC. Protein product: CASSRRTGSKETQYF.

The chain links TRBV15 to TRBJ2-1; possible D gene TRBD2, 6 bases. The germline V and J ends were trimmed by 1 base and 6 bases, with 25 bases remaining between them. This CDR3 is 19 amino acids long. Per germline, CDR1 LNHNV and CDR2 YYDKDF (reference sequence). The CDR3 sequence: CATSRVASATPPAGNEQFF. The CDR3 DNA sequence: TGTGCCACCAGCAGAGTAGCTAGCGCGACTCCTCCGGCTGGCAATGAGCAGTTCTTC. The full variable domain, with the rest looked up from reference TRBV15 and TRBJ2-1, is DAMVIQNPRYQVTQFGKPVTLSCSQTLNHNVMYWYQQKSSQAPKLLFHYYDKDFNNEADTPDNFQSRRPNTSFCFLDIRSPGLGDTAMYLCATSRVASATPPAGNEQFFGPGTRLTVL.

The chain couples TRBV27 to TRBJ1-1; tentatively, D is TRBD1 (6 bases). Germline lookup yields CDR1 MNHEY and CDR2 SMNVEV (reference sequence). The CDR3 totals 15 residues. Trimming shortened V by 3 bases and J by 3 bases, and 14 bases separated the two germline ends. This CDR3 reads CASSFRGAVDTEAFF. The CDR3, as DNA: TGTGCCAGCAGTTTCAGGGGCGCGGTGGACACTGAAGCTTTCTTT.

There are a few counts of this clone. The V gene is TRBV28, the J gene TRBJ2-1, with no clear D. Trimming cost V 5 bases and J 10 bases, with 15 bases left between them. In germline, CDR1 is MDHEN, CDR2 SYDVKM. The CDR3 sequence is 13 residues long. CDR3 loop: CASSPGPRKEQFF. The CDR3 DNA follows: TGTGCCAGCAGTCCTGGGCCTCGTAAAGAGCAGTTCTTC.

This chain joins TRBV4-3 and TRBJ1-1; a possible D gene is TRBD1 (6 bases). The CDR3 contains 14 residues. V dropped 3 bases and J dropped 0 bases, with 8 bases sitting between them. CDR1 and CDR2 (germline): LGHNA, YSLEER. CDR3 amino acids: CASSQGHMNTEAFF. In DNA, the CDR3 is TGCGCCAGCAGCCAGGGACATATGAACACTGAAGCTTTCTTT.

Turning to this clone: This CDR3 is also generated by other DNA sequences in the sample. The rearrangement joins TRBV29-1 to TRBJ1-1, with a tentative D call TRBD1 (6 bases). Germline CDR1 SQVTM, CDR2 ANQGSEA. The ends were cut back, 6 bases at V and 0 bases at J, with 11 bases in the middle. The CDR3 consists of 13 residues. CDR3 DNA sequence: TGCAGCGTCGCAGGGGTAATGAACACTGAAGCTTTCTTT. As protein: CSVAGVMNTEAFF.

This clone was detected once. V usage is TRBV10-3 and J usage is TRBJ2-1, with D possibly being TRBD2 (5 bases). Germline V gene sequence: CDR1 ENHRY, CDR2 SYGVKD. V was clipped by 7 bases and J by 9 bases, with 13 bases between them. The CDR3 is made up of 12 amino acids. CDR3 coding DNA: TGTGCCATCACCGATAGCGTTAGTGAGCAGTTCTTC. This sequence encodes CAITDSVSEQFF.

The V gene is TRBV29-1, the J gene TRBJ2-5, with 12 positions matching TRBD2. In germline, CDR1 is SQVTM, CDR2 ANQGSEA. V gave up 4 bases and J gave up 5 bases; unmatched junction bases: 2. The CDR3 covers 13 residues. CDR3: CSVGTSGGETQYF. The DNA of the CDR3 is TGCAGCGTTGGTACTAGCGGGGGGGAGACCCAGTACTTC.

In this sample, this clone turned up a few times. The CDR3 loop reads CASSDYNEQFF. The CDR3 DNA reads as TGTGCCAGCAGTGATTACAATGAGCAGTTCTTC. The V call is TRBV25-1, the J call TRBJ2-1, with D unresolved. CDR3 length: 11 amino acids. Germline values: CDR1 MGHDK, CDR2 SYGVNS. V was cut by 3 bases and J by 4 bases, with 1 base left in between.

This rearrangement joins TRBV7-9 to TRBJ1-1, with D possibly being TRBD1 (5 bases). CDR1 and CDR2 (germline): SEHNR, FQNEAQ (reference sequence). V gave up 3 bases and J gave up 0 bases, with 8 bases separating them. The CDR3 is made up of 14 amino acids. CDR3 loop: CASSLTDLNTEAFF. CDR3 bases: TGTGCCAGCAGCTTGACAGATTTGAACACTGAAGCTTTCTTT.

This clone was found once. J is TRBJ2-6 and V is TRBV28; D is ambiguous. The V and J ends lost 6 bases and 0 bases respectively, with 9 bases between them. Germline assignment: CDR1 MDHEN and CDR2 SYDVKM. The CDR3 length is 15 residues. CDR3 region: CASRLSVSGANVLTF. CDR3 nucleotides: TGTGCCAGCAGACTTTCCGTCTCTGGGGCCAACGTCCTGACTTTC.

This clone was seen a handful of times. V is TRBV29-1 and J is TRBJ2-7, with D uncertain. The CDR3 extends over 13 amino acids. Trimming took off 6 bases at V and 0 bases at J, with 12 bases between the two ends. Germline loops: CDR1 SQVTM, CDR2 ANQGSEA. The chain's CDR3 is CSVRDPSSYEQYF. In DNA, the CDR3 is TGCAGCGTAAGGGATCCTAGCTCCTACGAGCAGTACTTC.

This clone came up a few times. The chain combines TRBV25-1 with TRBJ2-2; 10 bases are shared with TRBD1. Germline V CDR1 and CDR2: MGHDK, SYGVNS. J was trimmed by 5 bases and V by 1 base; bases with no gene match: 7. The CDR3 is 17 residues long. The CDR3 nucleotides are TGTGCCAGCAGTGAATTTGAGGGACAGGGGCGAACCGGGGAGCTGTTTTTT. This encodes CASSEFEGQGRTGELFF.

The chain links TRBV29-1 to TRBJ2-7, with D maybe TRBD2 (7 bases). The germline V gene has CDR1 SQVTM and CDR2 ANQGSEA. Deletions cut 7 bases from V and 5 bases from J, with 15 bases between. The CDR3 totals 12 residues. CDR3 in amino acids: CSASRGRDEQYF. The CDR3 coding sequence is TGCAGCGCCTCGCGGGGGCGCGACGAGCAGTACTTC.